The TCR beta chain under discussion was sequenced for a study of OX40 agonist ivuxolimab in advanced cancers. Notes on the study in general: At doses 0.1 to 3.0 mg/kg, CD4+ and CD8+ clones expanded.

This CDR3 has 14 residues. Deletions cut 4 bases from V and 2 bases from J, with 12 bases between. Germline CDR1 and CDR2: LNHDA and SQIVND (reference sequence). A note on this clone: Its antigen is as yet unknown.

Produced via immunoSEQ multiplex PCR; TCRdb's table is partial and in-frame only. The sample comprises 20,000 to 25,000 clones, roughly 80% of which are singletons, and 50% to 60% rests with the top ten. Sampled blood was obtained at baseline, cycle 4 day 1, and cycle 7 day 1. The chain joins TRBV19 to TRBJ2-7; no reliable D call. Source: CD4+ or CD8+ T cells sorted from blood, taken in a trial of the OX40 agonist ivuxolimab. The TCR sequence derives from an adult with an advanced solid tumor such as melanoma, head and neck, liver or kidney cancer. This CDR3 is CASSKPGRAYEQYF. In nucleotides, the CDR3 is TGTGCCAGTAGTAAGCCCGGACGGGCCTACGAGCAGTACTTC. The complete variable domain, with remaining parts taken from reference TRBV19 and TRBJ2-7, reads DGGITQSPKYLFRKEGQNVTLSCEQNLNHDAMYWYRQDPGQGLRLIYYSQIVNDFQKGDIAEGYSVSREKKESFPLTVTSAQKNPTAFYLCASSKPGRAYEQYFGPGTRLTVT.